This record concerns one T cell receptor beta chain sequence. The antigen remains undetermined. The CDR3 length is 13 residues. The germline CDR1 and CDR2 sequences are SNHLY and FYNNEI. V was trimmed by 8 bases and J by 8 bases, leaving 18 bases between them. The record originates from a study of OX40 agonist ivuxolimab in advanced cancers. Study information: Enrolled patients in dose escalation had cancers that were hepatocellular carcinoma, melanoma, renal cell or head and neck cancer. Study-wide results and caveats: The authors did not determine the antigen specificity of the expanded peripheral T cells. Among the least clonally expanded were partial responders at 0.1-3.0 mg/kg.

Profiled with immunoSEQ multiplex PCR; TCRdb holds only in-frame clones, not every one. The repertoire holds roughly 84,000 clones, more than 65% seen once, with approximately 4.6% in the top ten. Source: CD4+ or CD8+ T cells sorted from blood, taken in a trial of the OX40 agonist ivuxolimab. The chain carries TRBV2 and TRBJ1-2; D remains unclear. This clonotype was sampled from an adult with an advanced solid tumor such as melanoma, head and neck, liver or kidney cancer. DNA for the CDR3: TGTGCCAGCTCGAGGGATCCCCTCGGGGGCTACACCTTC. Its protein product is CASSRDPLGGYTF.